The sequence of this TCR beta chain was determined in a study of T cells in Graves' hyperthyroidism and ophthalmopathy (dated by TCRdb to between 2018 and 2021). About the full investigation: Peripheral blood samples were taken at initial diagnosis, before any treatment was given. The approximately 98 discovery patients were randomly divided into training and test sets at a 7:3 ratio. The paper reports TCR Vbeta CDR3 sequencing of 130 to 150 peripheral blood samples: around 45 ophthalmopathy, fewer than 80 hyperthyroidism and approximately 17 progressor patients. After blood sampling, hyperthyroidism patients were treated with methimazole at a starting dose of 30 mg daily, and ophthalmopathy patients were treated with high-dose intravenous methylprednisolone. To identify distinguishing TCR V-J signatures, a discovery cohort of 100 or so patients was used, comprising 43 with Graves' ophthalmopathy and 57 with stable Graves' hyperthyroidism. Prospective prediction of ophthalmopathy was tested in an independent validation cohort consisting of about 20 hyperthyroidism patients and around 16 patients who later progressed to ophthalmopathy. In addition, the study compared T-cell repertoires in thyroid tissue and in blood from about six Graves' hyperthyroidism patients.

The paper's findings and limits, for the study overall: In validation, progression to ophthalmopathy was predicted by the model with approximately 67% sensitivity and 72.22% specificity, a median of roughly 6 months before onset. No statistical method was used to fix the sample size in advance, and group allocation was not hidden from the investigators. Blood samples also contained most of the expanded thyroid clonotypes (frequency above 0.001), which suggests that blood repertoires may reflect thyroid immune responses. A 13 V-J signature model separated ophthalmopathy from stable hyperthyroidism, with just over 85% sensitivity and around 84% specificity in cross-validation and 80%/75% in testing.

In the ophthalmopathy patients, disease was moderately to severely active, with a Clinical Activity Score of 3 or more, a NOSPECS grade of 4 or more, and a duration of less than 3 months. The study excluded patients with uncontrolled infections, other autoimmune diseases, pregnancy or lactation. Diagnoses were established on the basis of clinical symptoms, serum thyroxine and TRAb, thyroid ultrasound, and orbital computed tomography. PBMCs were isolated from about 9.1 ml of fresh peripheral blood by Ficoll-Paque density gradient centrifugation. Total RNA was extracted with Trizol reagent, and quality was checked on an Agilent 2100 Bioanalyzer. In the germline V gene, CDR1 corresponds to SGHVS and CDR2 to FQNEAQ. Reading from cysteine to phenylalanine, the CDR3 counts 14 amino acids. This entry keeps only the CDR3 DNA: 42 bases, framed from base 1. The junction shows trimming of 2 bases on V and 4 bases on J, plus 9 bases between the germline ends.

TCR beta CDR3 regions were amplified from RNA transcripts. The first round of RT-PCR for the TCR CDR3 was performed with the HTBI primer set and the Qiagen OneStep RT-PCR kit. Libraries were constructed in a second round of multiplex PCR, after which size selection and purification were carried out. Paired-end sequencing of the libraries was performed with 100 bp reads on an Illumina HiSeq2000. Per the original workflow: SOAPnuke was used to process the raw data, removing reads that contained adapters or uncalled bases, had a mean Phred below 15, or lacked an exact match to the constant primer or identifier. COPE v1.2.5 was used to merge the high-quality paired reads, and each unique nucleotide sequence was defined as a clonotype. Clonotypes were aligned to IMGT TRBV, TRBD and TRBJ reference segments using MiTCR v1.1. The analysis was restricted to V-J combinations with a frequency above 0.0001, which together covered roughly 99% of the repertoires. The TCS score was defined as the ratio of F50 (clonal expansion) to E x V (chaos), calculated using BLOSUM62-based TCRdist between CDR3 peptides within each V-J. Welch's t-statistics and random forest reduced around 510 V-J features to 10 to 15, which were used in a naive Bayes classifier (R e1071). TCRdb ran its own pipeline on the public reads, namely fastp trimming at Q25 and MiXCR clone calling, and kept in-frame beta chains. Duplicate CDR3 protein sequences are folded into a single record with the most common DNA and genes. The authors' filters were not applied to this entry. In this sample the table shows some 350,000 distinct CDR3 sequences, roughly an eighth of which occur a single time. Roughly 35% of the sample lies in the top ten.

In the case of this clonotype: Its specific antigen is unknown. Per-nucleotide qualities are absent, and no much larger clonotype sits a single base away.

The sequenced sample consisted of blood. The clonotype originates from a woman aged 40 to 49 with Graves' ophthalmopathy. The chain is made from TRBV7-8 and TRBJ1-3, with no D gene named confidently. The CDR3 loop reads CASSLLYSGNTIYF. The nucleotides read TGTGCCAGCAGCTTACTTTACTCAGGAAACACCATATATTTT.